The 20 T cell receptor beta chains in this list originate from one sample, sequenced in a study of beta chain features in type 1 diabetes. Reverse transcription of all isolated RNA meant that expressed TCRB transcripts were sequenced. The table came from immunoSEQ multiplex PCR; TCRdb's copy has only in-frame clones and leaves some out. Of a few hundred thousand clones listed, around 13% were seen once; the top ten hold about 0.034%. The specimen was naive CD4+ T cells from blood. The receptors derive from a man younger than 40 in good health.

This clone has ten or more counts. This chain connects TRBV29-1 to TRBJ2-5; 10 nucleotides line up with TRBD1. Looked up from germline, CDR1 is SQVTM and CDR2 is ANQGSEA. V gave up 4 bases and J gave up 7 bases; unmatched junction bases: 3. The CDR3 contains 12 residues. In DNA form, the CDR3 reads TGCAGCGTTGGGGACAGGGGAGCGACCCAGTACTTC. Encoded protein: CSVGDRGATQYF.

This clone occurred once. V is TRBV5-1 and J is TRBJ2-7, with D possibly matching TRBD1 (6 bases). Trimming cost V 2 bases and J 3 bases, with 9 bases left between them. Looked up from germline, CDR1 is SGHRS and CDR2 is YFSETQ. The CDR3 length is 13 residues. Here the CDR3 reads CASSFRDNYEQYF. The CDR3 bases are TGCGCCAGCAGCTTCCGGGACAACTACGAGCAGTACTTC.

The chain couples TRBV7-3 to TRBJ1-1; D not certain. Trimming pared 0 bases from V and 4 bases from J, leaving 6 bases between. The V gene's germline CDR1 is SGHTA and CDR2 FQGTGA. The CDR3 is 13 residues long. The CDR3 is CASSLTWGTEAFF. In DNA, the CDR3 is TGTGCCAGCAGCTTAACGTGGGGCACTGAAGCTTTCTTT.

This clone was detected a few times. V usage is TRBV5-4 and J usage is TRBJ2-1, with 9 bases identical to TRBD2. The germline V gene has CDR1 SGHNT and CDR2 YYREEE (reference sequence). This CDR3 comprises 16 residues. Losses at the gene ends were 0 bases for V and 2 bases for J; bases not matched to a gene: 3. CDR3 protein: CASSLVSGGPYNEQFF. CDR3 DNA sequence: TGTGCCAGCAGCTTGGTTAGCGGGGGCCCCTACAATGAGCAGTTCTTC.

This sequence joins TRBV7-2 and TRBJ1-2; D is uncertain. The CDR3 extends over 15 amino acids. Deletions cut 3 bases from V and 3 bases from J, with 14 bases between. From germline, CDR1 is SGHTA and CDR2 FQGNSA. The CDR3 region is CASSFNYYVDYGYTF. DNA of the CDR3: TGTGCCAGCAGCTTCAATTACTATGTGGACTATGGCTACACCTTC.

This clone was detected a few times. The rearrangement uses TRBV18 and TRBJ2-7; D is unclear. The CDR3 spans 13 residues. Germline CDR1 is KGHSH and CDR2 is LQKENI. Trimming cost V 5 bases and J 2 bases, with 10 bases left between them. The CDR3 DNA follows: TGTGCCAGCTCATCCACAACAACCTACGAGCAGTACGTC. Its translation: CASSSTTTYEQYV.

The chain has TRBV6-5 and TRBJ1-1; 9 bases map to TRBD1. Germline V gene sequence: CDR1 MNHEY, CDR2 SVGAGI. Trimming took 5 bases from V and 9 from J; bases not matched to a gene: 10. The CDR3 length is 14 residues. CDR3 coding DNA: TGTGCCAGCAGTCATGACACGGACAGGGGCCAAGCTTTCTTT. Protein sequence: CASSHDTDRGQAFF.

This clone was picked up a small number of times. This chain joins TRBV12-5 and TRBJ1-1; no clear D. Germline V gives CDR1 LGHNT, CDR2 FRNRAP. CDR3 size: 14 residues. Trimming took 6 bases from V and 7 from J, leaving 18 bases between them. This chain's CDR3 is CASGLTVSGREAFF. Here the CDR3 DNA reads TGTGCTAGTGGCCTAACCGTCTCCGGCCGTGAAGCTTTCTTT.

This clone was found a few times. The chain carries TRBV28 and TRBJ1-1; a possible D gene is TRBD1 (5 bases). The CDR3 totals 14 residues. Looked up from germline, CDR1 is MDHEN and CDR2 is SYDVKM. Trimming took off 5 bases at V and 3 bases at J, with 13 bases between the two ends. This CDR3 is CASSVVRGYTEAFF. The CDR3 DNA reads TGTGCCAGCAGTGTCGTTAGGGGTTACACTGAAGCTTTCTTT.

In its sample, this clone was seen a few times. The J gene is TRBJ1-1, the V gene TRBV30, with D possibly matching TRBD1 (5 bases). This CDR3 is 14 amino acids long. V was trimmed by 4 bases and J by 0 bases, leaving 12 bases between them. Germline lookup yields CDR1 GTSNPN and CDR2 SVGIG (reference sequence). The CDR3 region has the DNA TGTGCCTGGATAGCGGGGCTGTTGAACACTGAAGCTTTCTTT. It specifies CAWIAGLLNTEAFF.

The chain combines TRBV6-6 with TRBJ2-1, with TRBD2 matching 10 bases. The CDR3 covers 16 residues. Germline CDR1 is MNHNY and CDR2 is SVGAGI (reference sequence). V trimming: 4 bases; J trimming: 6 bases; junction bases outside the gene matches: 9. In DNA form, the CDR3 reads TGTGCCAGCAGTTTCCTAGCGGGGGATCCGCCCAATGAGCAGTTCTTC. As protein: CASSFLAGDPPNEQFF.

The chain combines TRBV30 with TRBJ2-2; 8 bases line up with TRBD1. CDR3 length: 13 amino acids. The ends lost 5 bases at V and 9 bases at J; junction bases unmatched: 8. Germline loops: CDR1 GTSNPN, CDR2 SVGIG (reference sequence). Here the CDR3 reads CAWWPRGRWELFF. CDR3 nucleotide sequence: TGTGCCTGGTGGCCCAGGGGGCGCTGGGAGCTGTTTTTT.

The rearrangement uses TRBV21-1 and TRBJ2-7; TRBD2, the D gene given by the table, was not confirmed from the DNA. TRBV21-1 is flagged as a pseudogene. The CDR3 totals 10 residues. This CDR3 is CASPLRGQYF. DNA for the CDR3: TGTGCCAGCCCCTTAAGAGGACAGTACTTC.

This chain joins TRBV25-1 and TRBJ2-5, with 7 bases that match TRBD1. J was trimmed by 10 bases and V by 4 bases; bases with no gene match: 3. Per germline, CDR1 MGHDK and CDR2 SYGVNS. The CDR3 length is 11 residues. CDR3 bases: TGTGCCAGCAGTGGGCAGGGGGTCCAGTACTTC. It is translated as CASSGQGVQYF.

This sequence joins TRBV6-5 and TRBJ2-7; the D gene is possibly TRBD2 (5 bases). V lost 6 bases, J lost 1 base, and 13 bases lay in between. This CDR3 comprises 14 residues. The germline CDR1 and CDR2 sequences are MNHEY and SVGAGI. CDR3 DNA: TGTGCCAGCAGGAGGGAGCGAGGGTCCTACGAGCAGTACTTC. It encodes CASRRERGSYEQYF.

This clone was recorded a few times. The V and J genes are TRBV6-5 and TRBJ1-3; D uncertain. This CDR3 has 14 amino acids. The V gene's germline CDR1 is MNHEY and CDR2 SVGAGI. Trimming took off 4 bases at V and 0 bases at J, with 7 bases between the two ends. CDR3 protein: CASSLGLSGNTIYF. CDR3 nucleotides: TGTGCCAGCAGTTTGGGCCTCTCTGGAAACACCATATATTTT.

The chain is built from TRBV29-1 and TRBJ2-7, with 12 bases matching TRBD1. Trimming removed 6 bases from V and 2 bases from J; junction bases left unmatched: 8. The CDR3 runs 15 residues. Germline CDR1 is SQVTM and CDR2 is ANQGSEA. This CDR3 is CSVATGTGGTYEQYV. The DNA of the CDR3 is TGCAGCGTCGCAACCGGGACAGGGGGCACCTACGAGCAGTACGTC.

The chain couples TRBV7-2 to TRBJ2-7; D remains ambiguous. Trimming stripped 2 bases from V and 2 bases from J, with 4 bases between. Germline CDR1 is SGHTA and CDR2 is FQGNSA. This CDR3 contains 12 residues. CDR3 sequence: CASSLSTYEQYF. CDR3 bases: TGTGCCAGCAGCTTATCGACCTACGAGCAGTACTTC. Using reference TRBV7-2 and TRBJ2-7 for the parts outside the CDR3, the full variable domain is GAGVSQSPSNKVTEKGKDVELRCDPISGHTALYWYRQSLGQGLEFLIYFQGNSAPDKSGLPSDRFSAERTGGSVSTLTIQRTQQEDSAVYLCASSLSTYEQYFGPGTRLTVT.

This clone was seen only a few times. This chain uses TRBV4-3 with TRBJ2-1; D gene unclear. With 0 bases removed from V and 12 bases from J, the gap between germline ends came to 18 bases. This CDR3 comprises 15 residues. Germline V gene data show CDR1 as LGHNA and CDR2 as YSLEER. CDR3 nucleotides: TGCGCCAGCAGCCAAGATCTTCCCCCTAGGTCGGGGCAGTTCTTC. This codes for CASSQDLPPRSGQFF.

This clone was picked up a small number of times. V is TRBV30 and J is TRBJ1-4; no definite D call. Germline V gene data show CDR1 as GTSNPN and CDR2 as SVGIG (reference sequence). This CDR3 is built from 14 residues. Trimming took off 3 bases at V and 8 bases at J, with 16 bases between the two ends. The CDR3, as DNA: TGTGCCTGGAGGGGTGGACCTGCGGGCGAAAAACTGTTTTTT. Amino acid sequence: CAWRGGPAGEKLFF. The full variable domain, completed using reference TRBV30 and TRBJ1-4, is SQTIHQWPATLVQPVGSPLSLECTVEGTSNPNLYWYRQAAGRGLQLLFYSVGIGQISSEVPQNLSASRPQDRQFILSSKKLLLSDSGFYLCAWRGGPAGEKLFFGSGTQLSVL.